These 24 T cell receptor beta chains were sequenced from one sample in a study of cytomegalovirus exposure and HLA in healthy donors. The PCR employed 60 Vbeta primers together with 13 Jbeta primers. Generated by immunoSEQ multiplex PCR, the TCRdb table keeps only in-frame clones and is missing some. Of 150,000 or so clones listed, approximately 73% are singletons. The sample comprised PBMCs. These receptors were obtained from a man under 40 in good health and CMV-seropositive.

The rearrangement uses TRBV11-3 and TRBJ2-4, with D tentatively TRBD1 (6 bases). Germline values: CDR1 SGHNT, CDR2 YENEEA. The CDR3 length is 15 residues. Trimming pared 8 bases from V and 0 bases from J, leaving 14 bases between. CDR3 sequence: CASSHRALAKNIQYF. The CDR3 bases are TGTGCCAGCTCCCACAGGGCCCTAGCCAAAAACATTCAGTACTTC.

This clone was seen a few times. The chain has TRBV7-8 and TRBJ1-1, with 8 bases fitting TRBD1. Per the germline V gene, CDR1 is SGHVS and CDR2 is FQNEAQ. The V and J ends lost 1 base and 3 bases, in that order; junction bases with no gene match: 16. The CDR3 runs 19 residues. The CDR3 protein is CASSLVLYPTGQGYTEAFF. As DNA, the CDR3 is TGTGCCAGCAGCTTAGTGCTTTACCCCACCGGACAGGGTTACACTGAAGCTTTCTTT.

This clone appeared a few times. In the same sample, other DNA sequences code for this CDR3. The chain is built from TRBV20-1 and TRBJ2-1; D remains ambiguous. Trimming removed 3 bases from V and 6 bases from J, with 6 bases in between. The germline CDR1 and CDR2 sequences are DFQATT and SNEGSKA (reference sequence). The CDR3 loop spans 11 amino acids. The CDR3 region is CSASPGNEQFF. DNA of the CDR3: TGCAGTGCTAGTCCGGGCAATGAGCAGTTCTTC.

The chain combines TRBV4-1 with TRBJ2-5; 12 nucleotides align to TRBD2. The ends lost 2 bases at V and 2 bases at J; junction bases unmatched: 3. Germline V CDR1 and CDR2: MGHRA, YSYEKL. The CDR3 has 16 residues. CDR3 protein: CASSQRTSGEQETQYF. As DNA, the CDR3 is TGCGCCAGCAGCCAACGGACTAGCGGGGAACAAGAGACCCAGTACTTC.

The CDR3 DNA follows: TGTGCCAGCAGGGCGCATCAGGGGACGGTGGAGACCCAGTACTTC. Residues: CASRAHQGTVETQYF. The chain couples TRBV28 to TRBJ2-5, with D perhaps matching TRBD1 (6 bases). Germline CDR1 reads MDHEN; CDR2 reads SYDVKM. CDR3 length equals 15 residues. Trimming took 6 bases from V and 5 from J, leaving 19 bases between them.

This clone showed up just once. This chain's CDR3 is CASSSLDRTVYGYTF. The CDR3 DNA sequence: TGTGCCAGCAGCTCTTTGGACAGGACGGTCTATGGCTACACCTTC. The chain carries TRBV11-2 and TRBJ1-2, with 7 bases fitting TRBD1. Germline V CDR1 and CDR2: SGHAT, FQNNGV. The CDR3 contains 15 residues. V trimming: 4 bases; J trimming: 4 bases; junction bases outside the gene matches: 9.

The chain recombines TRBV19 with TRBJ1-1, with 10 bases fitting TRBD1. There are 15 residues in the CDR3. Trimming removed 5 bases from V and 1 base from J; junction bases left unmatched: 4. Per germline, CDR1 LNHDA and CDR2 SQIVND (reference sequence). The CDR3 DNA is TGTGCCAGTAGTGACCGGGACAGGGGGAACACTGAAGCTTTCTTT. Its translation: CASSDRDRGNTEAFF.

CDR3 nucleotide sequence: TGTGCCAGCAGTCCCGCATGGACAGGGATTTACGAGCAGTACTTC. The encoded protein is CASSPAWTGIYEQYF. The V call is TRBV6-5, the J call TRBJ2-7; the match to TRBD1 covers 8 bases. With 5 bases clipped from V and 4 bases from J, the junction kept 10 bases outside the gene matches. Germline assignment: CDR1 MNHEY and CDR2 SVGAGI. This CDR3 is 15 amino acids long.

This chain links TRBV7-6 with TRBJ2-7; TRBD2 aligns across 7 bases. Germline V lookup: CDR1 SGHVS, CDR2 FNYEAQ. The CDR3 consists of 13 residues. V was clipped by 4 bases and J by 7 bases; unmatched bases: 7. CDR3 bases: TGTGCCAGCAGCTCGGGGCAGCGGGGTGAGCAGTACTTC. Translation gives CASSSGQRGEQYF.

This rearrangement joins TRBV6-5 to TRBJ1-2, with 7 positions matching TRBD1. Germline CDR1 MNHEY, CDR2 SVGAGI. J gave up 3 bases and V 2 bases, and 0 bases lay outside the gene matches. The CDR3 contains 13 residues. The CDR3 protein is CASSYGTDYGYTF. The DNA for the CDR3 is TGTGCCAGCAGTTACGGGACAGACTATGGCTACACCTTC.

The J gene is TRBJ2-2, the V gene TRBV2; tentative D call: TRBD1 (5 bases). The V end lost 11 bases, the J end lost 3 bases, and 10 bases lay between the germline ends. The CDR3 spans 12 residues. Germline V gives CDR1 SNHLY, CDR2 FYNNEI. In DNA, the CDR3 is TGTGCCCAGGGTCCCCACACCGGGGAGCTGTTTTTT. This sequence encodes CAQGPHTGELFF.

The chain uses TRBV5-1 and TRBJ2-3; weak D call: TRBD2 (6 bases). V was shortened by 5 bases and J by 2 bases, with 12 bases between the two germline ends. This CDR3 is built from 14 residues. From germline, CDR1 is SGHRS and CDR2 YFSETQ. The CDR3: CASRSSVNTDTQYF. CDR3 bases: TGCGCCAGCAGGTCTAGCGTGAACACAGATACGCAGTATTTT.

This clone turned up a few times. The J gene is TRBJ1-2, the V gene TRBV7-9; D is possibly TRBD1 (5 bases). Germline V gene data show CDR1 as SEHNR and CDR2 as FQNEAQ (reference sequence). This CDR3 has 13 amino acids. The V end was cut by 11 bases, the J end by 2 bases, with 15 bases between. CDR3 sequence (DNA): TGTGCCGGACATAACATTAAAAACTATGGCTACACCTTC. Encoded protein: CAGHNIKNYGYTF.

The chain is built from TRBV25-1 and TRBJ2-1; 8 nucleotides match TRBD1. The CDR3 consists of 15 residues. In germline, CDR1 is MGHDK, CDR2 SYGVNS. The trim removed 4 bases at V and 5 bases at J, leaving 7 bases unmatched. CDR3 region: CASSVSGTGNNEQFF. CDR3 nucleotides: TGTGCCAGCAGTGTATCCGGGACAGGTAACAATGAGCAGTTCTTC.

V usage is TRBV30 and J usage is TRBJ2-7; 7 bases line up with TRBD2. The CDR3 covers 13 residues. V gave up 2 bases and J gave up 6 bases; unmatched junction bases: 7. CDR1 and CDR2 from the germline V gene are GTSNPN and SVGIG (reference sequence). CDR3 protein: CAWSWAGVGEQYF. The CDR3 region has the DNA TGTGCCTGGAGTTGGGCGGGAGTGGGCGAGCAGTACTTC.

This chain connects TRBV4-2 to TRBJ2-1, with 8 bases fitting TRBD2. V shed 0 bases and J 8 bases; nucleotides not matched to a gene: 12. This CDR3 region has 17 residues. Per the germline V gene, CDR1 is LGHNA and CDR2 is YNFKEQ. CDR3 DNA: TGTGCCAGCAGCCAAGAAAGGAGCGGGAGTGCTCTCTATGAGCAGTTCTTC. It translates to CASSQERSGSALYEQFF.

V and J are TRBV7-9 and TRBJ2-3; 11 nucleotides agree with TRBD2. The ends lost 8 bases at V and 13 bases at J; junction bases unmatched: 17. The length of the CDR3 is 15 residues. Germline V CDR1 and CDR2: SEHNR, FQNEAQ (reference sequence). The chain's CDR3 is CASGGGALAGAMKYF. As DNA, the CDR3 is TGTGCCAGCGGGGGGGGAGCACTAGCGGGAGCGATGAAGTATTTT.

The chain is built from TRBV5-1 and TRBJ2-7; D is possibly TRBD2 (6 bases). V was shortened by 1 base and J by 5 bases, with 10 bases between the two germline ends. Germline V lookup: CDR1 SGHRS, CDR2 YFSETQ. The CDR3 is 13 residues long. For the CDR3, the DNA is TGCGCCAGCAGCTTGTGGGGGGAGCACGAGCAGTACTTC. Translated: CASSLWGEHEQYF.

V gene TRBV27 combines with J gene TRBJ2-7; 7 bases agree with TRBD2. V gave up 6 bases and J gave up 0 bases; unmatched junction bases: 11. Germline V lookup: CDR1 MNHEY, CDR2 SMNVEV (reference sequence). The CDR3 consists of 16 residues. CDR3 region: CASSLERGGNSYEQYF. CDR3 coding DNA: TGTGCCAGCAGCTTAGAGCGGGGCGGGAACTCCTACGAGCAGTACTTC.

Regarding this clone: One end of the junction varies from germline; a read error may be responsible. The chain has TRBV7-9 and TRBJ2-7, with TRBD2 identical over 15 bases. CDR1 and CDR2 (germline): SEHNR, FQNEAQ (reference sequence). The CDR3 consists of 19 residues. Written as DNA, the CDR3 is TGTTCCAGCAGCTTAGGGACTAGCGGGAGGACAGTCAGCTCCTACGAGCAGTACTTC. Translating gives CSSSLGTSGRTVSSYEQYF. The whole variable domain, remainder taken from reference TRBV7-9 and TRBJ2-7, is DTGVSQNPRHKITKRGQNVTFRCDPISEHNRLYWYRQTLGQGPEFLTYFQNEAQLEKSRLLSDRFSAERPKGSFSTLEIQRTEQGDSAMYLCSSSLGTSGRTVSSYEQYFGPGTRLTVT.

The rearrangement links TRBV2 to TRBJ2-3; a weak D match, TRBD1 (6 bases). The CDR3 has 14 residues. Germline CDR1 reads SNHLY; CDR2 reads FYNNEI. The V and J ends lost 5 bases and 4 bases respectively, with 13 bases between them. CDR3: CASSPHWGPDTQYF. The CDR3 DNA reads TGTGCCAGCAGTCCCCACTGGGGGCCAGATACGCAGTATTTT.

A few counts support this clone. The V gene is TRBV4-1, the J gene TRBJ2-5; D perhaps matches TRBD1 (6 bases). The DNA end is a closer match to TRBJ2-7, so the J assignment may be wrong. Germline-derived CDR1 and CDR2 are MGHRA and YSYEKL. The CDR3 covers 18 residues. Here the CDR3 DNA reads TGCGCCAGCAGCCAATCCAGGGGCCTTAGTTCGGGCTCCTACGAGCAGTACTTC. It encodes CASSQSRGLSSGSYEQYF.

This clone was detected only once. The rearrangement links TRBV19 to TRBJ2-3; D remains ambiguous. The CDR3 totals 13 residues. Germline CDR1 reads LNHDA; CDR2 reads SQIVND (reference sequence). The V and J ends lost 0 bases and 9 bases respectively, with 10 bases between them. The CDR3 spells CASSIDTVRTQYF. In DNA form, the CDR3 reads TGTGCCAGTAGTATAGATACTGTGAGAACGCAGTATTTT. The entire variable domain, with the rest obtained from reference TRBV19 and TRBJ2-3, is as follows: DGGITQSPKYLFRKEGQNVTLSCEQNLNHDAMYWYRQDPGQGLRLIYYSQIVNDFQKGDIAEGYSVSREKKESFPLTVTSAQKNPTAFYLCASSIDTVRTQYFGPGTRLTVL.

On this clone: This sample also contains other DNA sequences that code for the same CDR3. The rearrangement uses TRBV19 and TRBJ1-5; no clear D. Germline V CDR1 and CDR2: LNHDA, SQIVND (reference sequence). The CDR3 has 17 amino acids. V was trimmed by 7 bases and J by 5 bases, leaving 24 bases between them. The DNA for the CDR3 is TGTGCCAGTAAGGAGGTATTCCGGAATCTTGGGTATCAGCCCCAGCATTTT. As protein: CASKEVFRNLGYQPQHF.